This TCR beta chain was sequenced for a study of blood T cells in healthy people across ages. Study summary: T cells yielded about one barcoded beta molecule per two cells through template switching.

The use of a sample-barcoded 5' primer and a J-beta primer mix characterized a second PCR of about 7 to 12 cycles. Per sample, CDR3-containing paired-end reads numbered at least 3 million. One entry per CDR3 protein, called by TCRdb with MiXCR from the 5' RACE reads. The sample contains approximately 1.5 million distinct CDR3 sequences, 42% of which appear only once. V dropped 6 bases and J dropped 2; count of bases not matched to a gene: 10. The CDR3 contains 17 residues. Germline loops: CDR1 MNHEY, CDR2 SVGEGT. Donors were healthy Caucasian individuals from Russia aged about 6 to 90. The chain recombines TRBV6-2 or TRBV6-3 with TRBJ1-4, with TRBD1 identical over 9 bases. The clonotype was recovered from a woman in her late teens or twenties in good health. The sequenced material came from blood. The CDR3 DNA reads as TGTGCCAGCAGACGGACCGGGACAGGGTCTACTAATGAAAAACTGTTTTTT. Amino acid sequence: CASRRTGTGSTNEKLFF.